Each of the 15 T cell receptor beta chains below was sequenced from the same sample in a study of cytomegalovirus exposure and HLA in healthy donors. Both 60 Vbeta primers and 13 Jbeta primers went into the PCR. Method: immunoSEQ multiplex PCR; TCRdb's copy keeps in-frame clones and lacks some. The table records some 160,000 clones, over 80% of them present only once. Sequenced: PBMCs. These receptor sequences come from a male donor in good health and CMV-seropositive.

This clone was found a few times. The V call is TRBV30, the J call TRBJ1-5, with D unclear. Germline assignment: CDR1 GTSNPN and CDR2 SVGIG (reference sequence). The CDR3 covers 16 residues. With 0 bases removed from V and 6 bases from J, the gap between germline ends came to 18 bases. The CDR3 DNA sequence: TGTGCCTGGAGTGTCGGGTGGCAGGAGGGTACTCAGCCCCAGCATTTT. This encodes CAWSVGWQEGTQPQHF. The full variable domain, its missing parts supplied by reference TRBV30 and TRBJ1-5, is SQTIHQWPATLVQPVGSPLSLECTVEGTSNPNLYWYRQAAGRGLQLLFYSVGIGQISSEVPQNLSASRPQDRQFILSSKKLLLSDSGFYLCAWSVGWQEGTQPQHFGDGTRLSIL.

The chain has TRBV2 and TRBJ1-1; D remains ambiguous. Germline CDR1 and CDR2: SNHLY and FYNNEI. There are 13 residues in the CDR3. V lost 11 bases, J lost 0 bases, and 13 bases lay in between. The CDR3 spells CAGAKEMNTEAFF. As DNA, the CDR3 is TGTGCCGGAGCAAAGGAGATGAACACTGAAGCTTTCTTT.

Only a few counts were recorded for this clone. The V call is TRBV11-2, the J call TRBJ2-3; no definite D call. Looked up from germline, CDR1 is SGHAT and CDR2 is FQNNGV. The V gene lost 5 bases and the J gene lost 3 bases, with 6 bases spanning the gap. CDR3 length equals 12 residues. DNA for the CDR3: TGTGCCAGCAGCCCCCCGACAGATACGCAGTATTTT. This gives the protein CASSPPTDTQYF.

The chain joins TRBV5-6 to TRBJ1-2; 8 nucleotides match TRBD1. The CDR3 consists of 14 residues. Losses at the gene ends were 0 bases for V and 6 bases for J; bases not matched to a gene: 4. CDR1 and CDR2 from the germline V gene are SGHDT and YYEEEE. CDR3 sequence: CASSLGGQVNGYTF. The DNA of the CDR3 is TGTGCCAGCAGCTTGGGGGGACAGGTGAATGGCTACACCTTC.

V usage is TRBV7-3 and J usage is TRBJ2-5, with 7 bases aligning to TRBD1. With 5 bases clipped from V and 2 bases from J, the junction kept 8 bases outside the gene matches. Germline-derived CDR1 and CDR2 are SGHTA and FQGTGA. The CDR3 length is 15 residues. The CDR3 loop reads CASSRSTGWQETQYF. As DNA, the CDR3 is TGTGCCAGCAGCCGCTCGACAGGGTGGCAAGAGACCCAGTACTTC.

The chain has TRBV9 and TRBJ1-2, with D perhaps matching TRBD1 (5 bases). V was pared by 4 bases and J by 3 bases, with 13 bases between. CDR1 is SGDLS and CDR2 is YYNGEE in the germline V gene. The CDR3 has 14 amino acids. The CDR3 here is CASSPRGTYYGYTF. DNA of the CDR3: TGTGCCAGCAGCCCACGGGGGACCTACTATGGCTACACCTTC.

The genes are TRBV25-1 and TRBJ2-7, with TRBD2 matching 8 bases. V lost 4 bases and J lost 2; bases outside the gene matches: 10. Germline V lookup: CDR1 MGHDK, CDR2 SYGVNS. The CDR3 loop spans 16 amino acids. Here the CDR3 reads CASSVAGSGSAYEQYF. The DNA for the CDR3 is TGTGCCAGCAGTGTTGCAGGGAGCGGGAGTGCCTACGAGCAGTACTTC.

The gene calls are TRBV5-8 and TRBJ2-7, with TRBD2 matching 8 bases. Trimming at V came to 2 bases and at J to 4 bases, leaving 2 bases not matched to a gene. CDR3 length equals 13 residues. Germline lookup yields CDR1 SGHTS and CDR2 YDEGEE. The CDR3 sequence is CASSFAGGYEQYF. CDR3 sequence (DNA): TGTGCCAGCAGCTTCGCGGGGGGTTACGAGCAGTACTTC.

The CDR3 DNA sequence: TGTGCCAGCAGCAGACAGGGTGCCGGGGAGCTGTTTTTT. Translated: CASSRQGAGELFF. The genes are TRBV7-9 and TRBJ2-2, with TRBD1 matching 7 bases. Germline CDR1 is SEHNR and CDR2 is FQNEAQ (reference sequence). The CDR3 extends over 13 amino acids. V lost 5 bases, J lost 6 bases, and 3 bases stayed unmatched.

The rearrangement uses TRBV6-1 and TRBJ2-7; D may be TRBD1 (5 bases). The CDR3 length is 14 residues. The V end was cut by 3 bases, the J end by 1 base, with 10 bases between. Looked up from germline, CDR1 is MNHNS and CDR2 is SASEGT. The CDR3 sequence: CASSDRVGSYEQYF. The CDR3 coding sequence is TGTGCCAGCAGTGACAGGGTGGGGTCCTACGAGCAGTACTTC.

The rearrangement links TRBV30 to TRBJ2-3; 8 bases are a match to TRBD2. CDR1 GTSNPN and CDR2 SVGIG come from the germline V gene (reference sequence). The CDR3 has 15 amino acids. The V and J ends lost 4 bases and 4 bases, in that order; junction bases with no gene match: 10. In DNA form, the CDR3 reads TGTGCCTGGACCCCAGCGGGAGATAGGGCAGATACGCAGTATTTT. Translated, it gives CAWTPAGDRADTQYF.

This clone turned up a few times. The rearrangement uses TRBV7-9 and TRBJ1-5; perhaps TRBD1 as D (5 bases). CDR3 length equals 14 residues. The germline CDR1 and CDR2 sequences are SEHNR and FQNEAQ (reference sequence). V lost 1 base and J 2 bases, leaving 6 bases between the germline ends. The CDR3 sequence is CASSLGRGNQPQHF. Here the CDR3 DNA reads TGTGCCAGCAGCTTAGGCAGGGGCAATCAGCCCCAGCATTTT.

CDR3 in amino acids: CASSLRGGEQYF. Written as DNA, the CDR3 is TGTGCCAGCAGCTTGAGGGGGGGCGAGCAGTACTTC. The rearrangement joins TRBV7-6 to TRBJ2-7; D is perhaps TRBD2 (7 bases). CDR1 SGHVS and CDR2 FNYEAQ come from the germline V gene. This CDR3 comprises 12 residues. The V gene lost 3 bases and the J gene lost 6 bases, with 9 bases spanning the gap.

Details on this clone: One end of the junction is discordant with germline, which a read error may explain. The chain joins TRBV7-7 to TRBJ2-1; 7 bases are shared with TRBD2. This CDR3 is 15 amino acids long. The V gene's germline CDR1 is SSHAT and CDR2 FNYEAQ (reference sequence). The CDR3 DNA reads TGTGCTAGCAGCTTAGGCGGGAGCCGCTACAATGAGCAGTTCTTC. Protein product: CASSLGGSRYNEQFF.

In this sample, this clone turned up a few times. The chain links TRBV19 to TRBJ2-7; TRBD1 matches at 7 bases. The V and J ends lost 4 bases and 3 bases, in that order; junction bases with no gene match: 6. The CDR3 is 14 amino acids. Germline lookup yields CDR1 LNHDA and CDR2 SQIVND (reference sequence). CDR3 sequence (DNA): TGTGCCAGTAGTAGGGAGACAGGGTTCTACGAGCAGTACTTC. Residues: CASSRETGFYEQYF.